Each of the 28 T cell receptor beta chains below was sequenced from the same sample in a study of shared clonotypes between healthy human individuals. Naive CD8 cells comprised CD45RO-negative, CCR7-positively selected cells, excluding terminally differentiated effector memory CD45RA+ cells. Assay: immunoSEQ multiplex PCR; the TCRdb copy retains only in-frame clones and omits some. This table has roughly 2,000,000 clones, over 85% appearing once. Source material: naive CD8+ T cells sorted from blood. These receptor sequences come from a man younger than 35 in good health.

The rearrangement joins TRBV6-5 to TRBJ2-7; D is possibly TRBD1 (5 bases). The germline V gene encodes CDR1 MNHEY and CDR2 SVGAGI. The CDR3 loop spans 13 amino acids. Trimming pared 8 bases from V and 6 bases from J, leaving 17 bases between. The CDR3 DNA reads TGTGCCAGCTCCCGGACGGGCCAGGGCGAGCAGTACTTC. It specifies CASSRTGQGEQYF.

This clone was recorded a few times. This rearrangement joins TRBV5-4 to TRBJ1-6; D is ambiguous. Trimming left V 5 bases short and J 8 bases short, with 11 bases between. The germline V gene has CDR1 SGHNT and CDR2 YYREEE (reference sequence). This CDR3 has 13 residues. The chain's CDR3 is CASRRVLDSPLHF. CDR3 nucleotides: TGTGCCAGCAGGAGGGTTCTGGATTCACCCCTCCACTTT.

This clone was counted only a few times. The CDR3 loop is CASSVIGNTEAFF. The CDR3 region has the DNA TGTGCCAGCAGCGTGATAGGGAACACTGAAGCTTTCTTT. The chain uses TRBV9 and TRBJ1-1; D gene uncertain. V lost 2 bases to trimming and J lost 1 base, with 6 bases between them. Germline assignment: CDR1 SGDLS and CDR2 YYNGEE. The CDR3 has 13 residues.

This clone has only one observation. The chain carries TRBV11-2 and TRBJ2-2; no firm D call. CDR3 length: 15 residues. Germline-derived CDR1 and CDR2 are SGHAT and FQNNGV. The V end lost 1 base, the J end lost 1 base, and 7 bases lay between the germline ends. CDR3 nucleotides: TGTGCCAGCAGCTTAGTTTGGGGGAACACCGGGGAGCTGTTTTTT. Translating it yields CASSLVWGNTGELFF.

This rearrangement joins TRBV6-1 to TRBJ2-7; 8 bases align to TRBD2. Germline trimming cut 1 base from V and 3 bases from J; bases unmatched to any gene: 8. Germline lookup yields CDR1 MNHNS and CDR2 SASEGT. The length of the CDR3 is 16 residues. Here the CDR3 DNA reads TGTGCCAGCAGTGAAGTGTGGCGGGGGGTGTTCTACGAGCAGTACTTC. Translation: CASSEVWRGVFYEQYF.

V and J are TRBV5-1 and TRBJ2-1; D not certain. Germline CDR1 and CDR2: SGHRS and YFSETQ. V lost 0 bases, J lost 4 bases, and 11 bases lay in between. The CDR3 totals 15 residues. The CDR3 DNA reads TGCGCCAGCAGCTTGGATTCCGCAACGTACAATGAGCAGTTCTTC. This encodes CASSLDSATYNEQFF.

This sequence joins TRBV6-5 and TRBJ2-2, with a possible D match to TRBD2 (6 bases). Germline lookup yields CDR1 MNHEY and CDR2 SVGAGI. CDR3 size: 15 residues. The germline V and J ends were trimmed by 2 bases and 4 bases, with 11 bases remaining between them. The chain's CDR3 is CASSYGGGPTGELFF. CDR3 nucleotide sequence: TGTGCCAGCAGTTACGGGGGAGGCCCCACCGGGGAGCTGTTTTTT.

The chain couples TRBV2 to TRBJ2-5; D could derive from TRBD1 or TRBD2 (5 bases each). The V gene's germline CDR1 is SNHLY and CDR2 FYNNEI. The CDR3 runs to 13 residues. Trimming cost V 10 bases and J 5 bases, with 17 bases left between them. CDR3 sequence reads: CAIAPRGWETQYF. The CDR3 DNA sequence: TGTGCCATCGCCCCACGGGGCTGGGAGACCCAGTACTTC.

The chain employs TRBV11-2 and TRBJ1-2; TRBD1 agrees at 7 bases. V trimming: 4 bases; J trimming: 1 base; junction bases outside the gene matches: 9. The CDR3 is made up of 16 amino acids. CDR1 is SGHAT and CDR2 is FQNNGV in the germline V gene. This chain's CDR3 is CASSSHPGQINYGYTF. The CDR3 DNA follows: TGTGCCAGCAGCTCCCACCCGGGACAGATTAACTATGGCTACACCTTC.

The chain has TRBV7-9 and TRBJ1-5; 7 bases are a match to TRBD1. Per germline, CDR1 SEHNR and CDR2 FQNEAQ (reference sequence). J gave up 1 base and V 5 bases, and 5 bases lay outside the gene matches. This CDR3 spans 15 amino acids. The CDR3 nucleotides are TGTGCCAGCAGCGAGATGACAGGGAGCAATCAGCCCCAGCATTTT. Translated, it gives CASSEMTGSNQPQHF.

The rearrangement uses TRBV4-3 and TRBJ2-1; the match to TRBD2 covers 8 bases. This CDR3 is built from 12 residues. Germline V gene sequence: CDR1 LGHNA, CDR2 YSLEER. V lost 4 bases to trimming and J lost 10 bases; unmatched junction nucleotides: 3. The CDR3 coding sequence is TGCGCCAGCAGCCCCTTAGCGGGAGAGCAGTTCTTC. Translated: CASSPLAGEQFF.

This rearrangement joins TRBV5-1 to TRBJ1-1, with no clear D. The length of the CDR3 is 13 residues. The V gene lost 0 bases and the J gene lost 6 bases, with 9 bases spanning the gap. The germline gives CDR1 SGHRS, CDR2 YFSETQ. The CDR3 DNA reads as TGCGCCAGCAGCTTGGTTGGGGTCTCTGAAGCTTTCTTT. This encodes CASSLVGVSEAFF.

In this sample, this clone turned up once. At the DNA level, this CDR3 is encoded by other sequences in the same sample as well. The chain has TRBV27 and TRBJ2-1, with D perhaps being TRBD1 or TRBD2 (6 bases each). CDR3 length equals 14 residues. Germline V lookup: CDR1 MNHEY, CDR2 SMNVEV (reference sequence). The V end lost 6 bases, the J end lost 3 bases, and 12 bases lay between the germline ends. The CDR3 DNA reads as TGTGCCAGCAGGGAGGAGGGGGGCTACAATGAGCAGTTCTTC. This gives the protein CASREEGGYNEQFF.

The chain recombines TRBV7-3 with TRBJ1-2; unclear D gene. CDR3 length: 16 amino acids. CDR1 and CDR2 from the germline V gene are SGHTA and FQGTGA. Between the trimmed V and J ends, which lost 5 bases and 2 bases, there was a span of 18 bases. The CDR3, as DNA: TGTGCCAGCAGCGTAGATACGGCCGATACAAACTATGGCTACACCTTC. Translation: CASSVDTADTNYGYTF.

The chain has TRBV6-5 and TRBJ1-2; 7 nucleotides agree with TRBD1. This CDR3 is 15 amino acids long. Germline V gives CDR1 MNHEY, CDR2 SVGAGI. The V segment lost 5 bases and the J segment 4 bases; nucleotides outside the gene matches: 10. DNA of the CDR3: TGTGCCAGCAGTCCCACCCCGACAGGGACCTATGGCTACACCTTC. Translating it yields CASSPTPTGTYGYTF.

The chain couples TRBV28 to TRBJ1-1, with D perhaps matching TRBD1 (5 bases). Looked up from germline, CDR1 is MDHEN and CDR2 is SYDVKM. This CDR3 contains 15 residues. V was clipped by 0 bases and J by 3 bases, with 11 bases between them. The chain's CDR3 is CASSLWAGFDTEAFF. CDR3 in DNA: TGTGCCAGCAGTTTATGGGCAGGGTTCGACACTGAAGCTTTCTTT.

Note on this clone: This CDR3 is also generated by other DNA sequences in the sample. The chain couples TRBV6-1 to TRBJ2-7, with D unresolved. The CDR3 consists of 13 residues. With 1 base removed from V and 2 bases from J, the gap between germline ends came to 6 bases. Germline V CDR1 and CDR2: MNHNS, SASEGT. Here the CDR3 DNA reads TGTGCCAGCAGTGAAGGGCCCGCCTACGAGCAGTACTTC. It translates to CASSEGPAYEQYF.

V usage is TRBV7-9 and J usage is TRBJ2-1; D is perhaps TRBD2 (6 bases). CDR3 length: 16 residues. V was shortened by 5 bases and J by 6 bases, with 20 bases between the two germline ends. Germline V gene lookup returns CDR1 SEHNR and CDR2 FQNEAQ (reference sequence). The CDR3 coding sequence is TGTGCCAGCAGCCGCCCAGGAGGGAAGGGCATCAATGAGCAGTTCTTC. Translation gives CASSRPGGKGINEQFF.

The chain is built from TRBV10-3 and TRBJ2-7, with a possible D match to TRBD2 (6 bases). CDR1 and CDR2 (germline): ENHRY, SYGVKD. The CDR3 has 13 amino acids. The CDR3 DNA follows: TGTGCTACCAACGGGGGTCGGTCCTACGAGCAGTACTTC. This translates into CATNGGRSYEQYF.

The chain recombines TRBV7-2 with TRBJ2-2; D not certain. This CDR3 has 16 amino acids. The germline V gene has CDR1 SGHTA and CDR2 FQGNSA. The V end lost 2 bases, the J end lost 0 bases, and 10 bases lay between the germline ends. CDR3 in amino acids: CASSLLAAPNTGELFF. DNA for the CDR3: TGTGCCAGCAGCTTATTGGCGGCCCCGAACACCGGGGAGCTGTTTTTT.

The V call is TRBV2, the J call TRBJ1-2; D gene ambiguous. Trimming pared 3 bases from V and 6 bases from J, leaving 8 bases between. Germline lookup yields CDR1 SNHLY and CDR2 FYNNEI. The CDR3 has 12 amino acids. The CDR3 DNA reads TGTGCCAGCAGTGAGGAGGGAGATGGCTACACCTTC. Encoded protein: CASSEEGDGYTF.

For the CDR3, the DNA is TGTGCCTGGAGTGCTGGGACAGGCCACAGCACAGATACGCAGTATTTT. Encoded protein: CAWSAGTGHSTDTQYF. This chain uses TRBV30 with TRBJ2-3; 8 positions agree with TRBD1. V was pared by 1 base and J by 0 bases, with 6 bases of the junction left unmatched. This CDR3 has 16 amino acids. The V gene's germline CDR1 is GTSNPN and CDR2 SVGIG (reference sequence).

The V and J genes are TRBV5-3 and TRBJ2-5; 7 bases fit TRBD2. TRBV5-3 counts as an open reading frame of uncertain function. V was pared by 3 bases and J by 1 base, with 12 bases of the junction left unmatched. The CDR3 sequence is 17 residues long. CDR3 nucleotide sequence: TGTGCCAGAAGCTCGGGGAGGGAGTTCGGGCCCCAAGAGACCCAGTACTTC. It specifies CARSSGREFGPQETQYF.

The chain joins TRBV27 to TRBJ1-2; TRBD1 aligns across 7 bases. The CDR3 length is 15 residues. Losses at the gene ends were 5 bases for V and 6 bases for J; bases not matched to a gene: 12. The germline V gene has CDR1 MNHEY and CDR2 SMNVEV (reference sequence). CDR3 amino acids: CASSLQGINLDGYTF. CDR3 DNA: TGTGCCAGCAGTCTACAGGGGATAAATTTAGATGGCTACACCTTC.

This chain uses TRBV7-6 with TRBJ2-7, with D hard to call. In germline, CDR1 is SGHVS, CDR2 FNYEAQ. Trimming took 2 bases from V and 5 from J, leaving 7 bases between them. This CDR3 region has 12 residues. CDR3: CASSLSPNEQYF. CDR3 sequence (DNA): TGTGCCAGCAGCTTATCTCCCAACGAGCAGTACTTC.

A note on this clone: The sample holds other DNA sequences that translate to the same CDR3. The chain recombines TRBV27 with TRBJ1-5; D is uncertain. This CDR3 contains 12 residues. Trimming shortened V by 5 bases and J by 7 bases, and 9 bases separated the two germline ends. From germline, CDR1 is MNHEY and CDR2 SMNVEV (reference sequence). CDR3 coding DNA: TGTGCCAGCAGTCTATTGGGCCAGCCCCAGCATTTT. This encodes CASSLLGQPQHF.

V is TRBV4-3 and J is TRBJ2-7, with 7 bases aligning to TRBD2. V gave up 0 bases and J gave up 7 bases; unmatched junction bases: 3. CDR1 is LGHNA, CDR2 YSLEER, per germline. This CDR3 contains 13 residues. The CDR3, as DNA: TGCGCCAGCAGCCAAGATGAGGGAGGGGAGCAGTACTTC. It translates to CASSQDEGGEQYF.

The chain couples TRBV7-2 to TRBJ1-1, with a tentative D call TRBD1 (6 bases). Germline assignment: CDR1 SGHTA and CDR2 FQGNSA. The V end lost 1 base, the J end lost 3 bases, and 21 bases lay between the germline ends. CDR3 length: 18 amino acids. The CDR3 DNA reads TGTGCCAGCAGCTTAGAGGTCGGGGGGGCGCATATGGACACTGAAGCTTTCTTT. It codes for CASSLEVGGAHMDTEAFF.